This TCR beta chain was documented in a study of beta chain features in type 1 diabetes. The overall study: Sorted cells from all samples, numbering over 85,000,000, were examined.

The study reverse transcribed the entire isolated RNA, so it sequenced expressed TCRB transcripts. Assay used: immunoSEQ multiplex PCR; TCRdb lists only in-frame clones, some missing. The profile shows about 180,000 clones, around an eighth of them singletons. On this clone: Its antigen is unidentified.

Study-wide points: TCRB repertoires of naive, central memory and Treg cells appeared more similar among patients than among healthy donors. Type 1 diabetes patients had moderately but significantly shorter TCRB CDR3s in all four CD4+ subsets.

V was cut by 6 bases and J by 3 bases, with 8 bases left in between. The germline V gene encodes CDR1 MNHEY and CDR2 SVGAGI. The CDR3 spans 13 residues. CD4+ cells of the naive, central memory, regulatory and stem cell-like memory types were sorted via CD45RO/CCR7/CD25/CD127/CD95/CD27. The source material was central memory CD4+ T cells from blood. The chain employs TRBV6-5 and TRBJ2-2, with D perhaps TRBD1 (5 bases). The sequence was obtained from a woman aged 18-35 years in good health. The CDR3: CASRRQHTGELFF. As DNA, the CDR3 is TGTGCCAGCAGGCGACAGCACACCGGGGAGCTGTTTTTT.